This TCR beta chain was profiled in a study of post-analysis software for immune sequencing data. Study as a whole: Patients had relapsing-remitting, secondary progressive or progressive-relapsing multiple sclerosis; some lacked subtype.

Every TCR beta cDNA library bore unique molecular identifiers. TCRdb independently ran MiXCR on the PCR reads; one entry per CDR3 protein. The sample shows 800,000 to 950,000 distinct CDR3 sequences, roughly 50% of them seen only once. This clonotype has only a few counts. No antigen is known for it. Notes on the study in general: Patients had higher frequencies than controls of five TRBV segments, including TRBV5-6, TRBV5-1 and TRBV20-1. Strong co-clustering by F measure was evident for samples that had been prepared in the same batch.

The CDR3 is 14 residues long. With 4 bases removed from V and 6 bases from J, the gap between germline ends came to 16 bases. From germline, CDR1 is SGHVS and CDR2 FQNEAQ. The TCR originated in a girl under 18 with multiple sclerosis. The chain combines TRBV7-8 with TRBJ2-7, with D maybe TRBD2 (6 bases). Sequencing was carried out using blood. The CDR3 sequence is CASSWDFTLVEQYF. The CDR3 bases are TGTGCCAGCAGCTGGGACTTCACGCTTGTCGAGCAGTACTTC.